A selection of T cell receptor beta chains follows, all from one sample in a study of technical replicates of blood from a few donors. TCRdb's table, derived via immunoSEQ multiplex PCR, lists solely in-frame clones and lacks some. Here the sample spans about 68,000 clones, about 97% being singletons. The specimen sequenced was T cells isolated from PBMCs. The receptor source for this set is a human donor in good health. CDR3s include the opening cysteine and the closing phenylalanine or tryptophan. The order of the fields is clone size, J gene, V gene, D gene, CDR3 DNA, CDR3 protein. D genes are given only for firm matches. Expanded clones get a size class; other rows say once, few or many, or leave the size out.

size: -; J: TRBJ2-7; V: TRBV29-1; D: -; DNA: TGCAGCGTTGAAGGGTCCTCGCTAAAACCCTACGAGCAGTACTTC; CDR3: CSVEGSSLKPYEQYF
size: -; J: TRBJ2-7; V: TRBV13; D: -; DNA: TGTGCCAGCAGCCCCGCCTCGCGGGACTCCTACGAGCAGTACTTC; CDR3: CASSPASRDSYEQYF
size: -; J: TRBJ1-1; V: TRBV7-6; D: -; DNA: TGTGCCAGCAGCTTACAGGAGAACACTGAAGCTTTCTTT; CDR3: CASSLQENTEAFF
size: once; J: TRBJ2-4; V: TRBV30; D: TRBD1; DNA: TGTGCCTGGAGTGAGGGGGCCGGAACCAAAAACATTCAGTACTTC; CDR3: CAWSEGAGTKNIQYF
size: -; J: TRBJ2-2; V: TRBV7-6; D: -; DNA: TGTGCCAGCACGTGGGCGACGAACACCGGGGAGCTGTTTTTT; CDR3: CASTWATNTGELFF
size: -; J: TRBJ2-1; V: TRBV5-4; D: TRBD2; DNA: TGTGCCAGCAGCCCGGTTATAGCGGGAGGATATAATGAGCAGTTCTTC; CDR3: CASSPVIAGGYNEQFF
size: -; J: TRBJ1-1; V: TRBV19; D: TRBD1; DNA: TGTGCCAGTAGTGGATGGGACAGGGCAAGCACTGAAGCTTTCTTT; CDR3: CASSGWDRASTEAFF
size: -; J: TRBJ2-1; V: TRBV6-5; D: -; DNA: TGTGCCAGCAGCCTCTCGCCAGATGAGCAGTTCTTC; CDR3: CASSLSPDEQFF
size: -; J: TRBJ2-6; V: TRBV9; D: TRBD1; DNA: TGTGCCAGCAGCGTCCAGCCCGGGACAGGGTACTCTGGGGCCAACGTCCTGACTTTC; CDR3: CASSVQPGTGYSGANVLTF
size: once; J: TRBJ2-1; V: TRBV4-1; D: TRBD2; DNA: TGCGCCAGCAGCCAAGTAGCCCAACTAGCGGGAGTCGCCAATGAGCAGTTCTTC; CDR3: CASSQVAQLAGVANEQFF
size: -; J: TRBJ2-7; V: TRBV6-1; D: TRBD2; DNA: TGTGCCAGCAGTGAGGGGGGGACCTACGAGCAGTACTTC; CDR3: CASSEGGTYEQYF
size: -; J: TRBJ1-1; V: TRBV10-3; D: -; DNA: TGTGCCATCAGCGCGGCCGGGAACACTGAAGCTTTCTTT; CDR3: CAISAAGNTEAFF
size: -; J: TRBJ1-1; V: TRBV10-2; D: -; DNA: TGCGCCAGCAGTAATGGACTTCCCGAAGCTTTCTTT; CDR3: CASSNGLPEAFF
size: -; J: TRBJ2-2; V: TRBV7-7; D: -; DNA: TGTGCTAGCAGCTATACTACCGGGGAGCTGTTTTTT; CDR3: CASSYTTGELFF
size: -; J: TRBJ2-7; V: TRBV19; D: TRBD1; DNA: TGTGCCAGTAGTAGGGGACAGACTATTTCCTACGAGCAGTACTTC; CDR3: CASSRGQTISYEQYF
size: -; J: TRBJ2-3; V: TRBV29-1; D: -; DNA: TGCAGCGTTCGCCCAGGGACAGATACGCAGTATTTT; CDR3: CSVRPGTDTQYF
size: -; J: TRBJ2-1; V: TRBV7-3; D: TRBD2; DNA: TGTGCCAGCAGCTTAGTATTGCGGGAGTTAAATGAGCAGTTCTTC; CDR3: CASSLVLRELNEQFF
size: -; J: TRBJ2-7; V: TRBV28; D: TRBD1; DNA: TGTGCCATCCAAGGGGACAGGGAATTAGCCGAGCAGTACTTC; CDR3: CAIQGDRELAEQYF
size: -; J: TRBJ1-1; V: TRBV18; D: -; DNA: TGTGCCAGCTCACCATTCCAGGGGCTCGGGAACACTGAAGCTTTCTTT; CDR3: CASSPFQGLGNTEAFF
size: -; J: TRBJ2-7; V: TRBV4-1; D: -; DNA: TGCGCCAGCAGCCAAGATATAAACTACGAGCAGTACTTC; CDR3: CASSQDINYEQYF
size: -; J: TRBJ2-4; V: TRBV29-1; D: -; DNA: TGCAGCGTTGCGCCGAATGACAGGACCAAAAACATTCAGTACTTC; CDR3: CSVAPNDRTKNIQYF
size: -; J: TRBJ2-7; V: TRBV11-2; D: -; DNA: TGTGCCAGCAGCTTAGCTGCGAGGGAGCAGTACTTC; CDR3: CASSLAAREQYF
size: -; J: TRBJ2-1; V: TRBV5-1; D: -; DNA: TGCGCCAGCAGCTTGGAACCGGCGGATGAGCAGTTCTTC; CDR3: CASSLEPADEQFF
size: -; J: TRBJ1-5; V: TRBV19; D: -; DNA: TGTGCCAGTAGTATACGGGGGGGCGATCAGCCCCAGCATTTT; CDR3: CASSIRGGDQPQHF
size: -; J: TRBJ1-5; V: TRBV19; D: TRBD1; DNA: TGTGCCAGTAGTATAGATGGGACAGGGAACAATCAGCCCCAGCATTTT; CDR3: CASSIDGTGNNQPQHF
size: -; J: TRBJ2-1; V: TRBV5-4; D: TRBD2; DNA: TGTGCCAGCAGCTGGGGGGGGGCTAGCGGGAGTAATGAGCAGTTCTTC; CDR3: CASSWGGASGSNEQFF
size: -; J: TRBJ2-1; V: TRBV4-3; D: -; DNA: TGCGCCAGCAGCCAAGAGATCACCCACTTCTCCTACAATGAGCAGTTCTTC; CDR3: CASSQEITHFSYNEQFF
size: -; J: TRBJ2-7; V: TRBV10-3; D: TRBD1; DNA: TGTGCCATCAGTGGGGACAGCTACGAGCAGTACTTC; CDR3: CAISGDSYEQYF
size: -; J: TRBJ1-5; V: TRBV28; D: TRBD1; DNA: TGTGCCAGCAGTTCAAGGACAGGGGGACATCAGCCCCAGCATTTT; CDR3: CASSSRTGGHQPQHF
size: -; J: TRBJ1-5; V: TRBV6-6; D: TRBD1; DNA: TGTGCCAGCAGTTACTTAACAGGGGGAAGCAATCAGCCCCAGCATTTT; CDR3: CASSYLTGGSNQPQHF
size: -; J: TRBJ1-3; V: TRBV7-3; D: TRBD1; DNA: TGTGCCAGCAGCTTAACAGGGGGCGGAAACACCATATATTTT; CDR3: CASSLTGGGNTIYF
size: -; J: TRBJ2-7; V: TRBV27; D: -; DNA: TGTGCCAGCAGTTTATCCAGGGACTCCTACGAGCAGTACTTC; CDR3: CASSLSRDSYEQYF
size: once; J: TRBJ1-1; V: TRBV15; D: TRBD1; DNA: TGTGCCACCAGCAGAGGACTTCGGTTGGGGGGACAGATCTTGTTGAACACTGAAGCTTTCTTT; CDR3: CATSRGLRLGGQILLNTEAFF
size: -; J: TRBJ2-1; V: TRBV2; D: TRBD2; DNA: TGTGCCAGCAGTGAACTACCAGCGGGAGTCCTAGCGAATGAGCAGTTCTTC; CDR3: CASSELPAGVLANEQFF
size: -; J: TRBJ2-7; V: TRBV19; D: TRBD2; DNA: TGTGCCAGTAGTAAGGAGGGGATAAGCGGGAGAGGGTACGAGCAGTACTTC; CDR3: CASSKEGISGRGYEQYF
size: -; J: TRBJ1-1; V: TRBV29-1; D: -; DNA: TGCAGCGTGGGGGGACGGTTGAACACTGAAGCTTTCTTT; CDR3: CSVGGRLNTEAFF
size: -; J: TRBJ2-3; V: TRBV2; D: -; DNA: TGTGCCAGCAAAGGGTGGACAGCTAGCACAGATACGCAGTATTTT; CDR3: CASKGWTASTDTQYF
size: -; J: TRBJ1-4; V: TRBV27; D: TRBD1; DNA: TGTGCCAGCAGTTTTTCGACAGGGCCTGAAAAACTGTTTTTT; CDR3: CASSFSTGPEKLFF
size: -; J: TRBJ2-7; V: TRBV15; D: -; DNA: TGTGCCACCAGCGGAGTTTATGGGTGGGCCCCCTACGAGCAGTACTTC; CDR3: CATSGVYGWAPYEQYF
size: -; J: TRBJ2-3; V: TRBV5-1; D: TRBD2; DNA: TGCGCCATTACCGGGACTAGCGGGTTAGATACGCAGTATTTT; CDR3: CAITGTSGLDTQYF
size: -; J: TRBJ1-2; V: TRBV29-1; D: -; DNA: TGCAGCGTTGAAGATTGGGCAGGCGGCTACACCTTC; CDR3: CSVEDWAGGYTF
size: -; J: TRBJ2-1; V: TRBV7-2; D: TRBD2; DNA: TGTGCCATCGTGACTAGCGGGCTAATCTACAATGAGCAGTTCTTC; CDR3: CAIVTSGLIYNEQFF
size: -; J: TRBJ2-1; V: TRBV10-3; D: -; DNA: TGTGCCATCACGGACAGAAAAACTTACAATGAGCAGTTCTTC; CDR3: CAITDRKTYNEQFF
size: once; J: TRBJ2-1; V: TRBV6-1; D: -; DNA: TGTGCCAGCACCCGAGACTATTACTCCTACAATGAGCAGTTCTTC; CDR3: CASTRDYYSYNEQFF
size: -; J: TRBJ2-1; V: TRBV29-1; D: -; DNA: TGCAGCGTTAACGGGGTATACAATGAGCAGTTCTTC; CDR3: CSVNGVYNEQFF
size: -; J: TRBJ2-7; V: TRBV23-1; D: -; DNA: TGCGCCAGCAGTCACCGCCGACAGGACATCTCCTACGAGCAGTACTTC; CDR3: CASSHRRQDISYEQYF
size: once; J: TRBJ1-2; V: TRBV27; D: TRBD1; DNA: TGTGCCAGCAGGACAGGGTCGCGTGGCTACACCTTC; CDR3: CASRTGSRGYTF
size: -; J: TRBJ2-5; V: TRBV6-5; D: TRBD2; DNA: TGTGCCAGCAGTTTAGGGAGGGCGGGAGAGACCCAGTACTTC; CDR3: CASSLGRAGETQYF
size: -; J: TRBJ2-7; V: TRBV7-2; D: TRBD2; DNA: TGTGCCAGCAGCCCGGGACTAGCGGTTTCCTACGAGCAGTACTTC; CDR3: CASSPGLAVSYEQYF
size: -; J: TRBJ1-2; V: TRBV6-5; D: -; DNA: TGTGCCAGCAGTACGAGGTTAAGCTATGGCTACACCTTC; CDR3: CASSTRLSYGYTF
size: -; J: TRBJ2-3; V: TRBV7-9; D: TRBD2; DNA: TGTGCCAGCAGCTCCAAACCGGGACTAGCGGGACGCACAGATACGCAGTATTTT; CDR3: CASSSKPGLAGRTDTQYF
size: -; J: TRBJ2-7; V: TRBV4-3; D: -; DNA: TGCGCCAGCAGCCTCAGGGTAGCCTACGAGCAGTACTTC; CDR3: CASSLRVAYEQYF
size: -; J: TRBJ2-7; V: TRBV28; D: -; DNA: TGTGCCAGCAGTTTAGGTCAGGGCGAGCAGTACTTC; CDR3: CASSLGQGEQYF
size: -; J: TRBJ2-1; V: TRBV28; D: TRBD2; DNA: TGTGCCGGGGGCGGTAGCGGGAGTCTCTCCTACAATGAGCAGTTCTTC; CDR3: CAGGGSGSLSYNEQFF
size: -; J: TRBJ1-2; V: TRBV6-5; D: -; DNA: TGTGCCAGCCAGGGTAACTATGGCTACACCTTC; CDR3: CASQGNYGYTF
size: -; J: TRBJ2-1; V: TRBV27; D: -; DNA: TGTGCCAGCAGACCGGGACTCCTCTCCTACAATGAGCAGTTCTTC; CDR3: CASRPGLLSYNEQFF
size: -; J: TRBJ2-3; V: TRBV9; D: -; DNA: TGTGCCAGCAGCGAGGGACTCTATTTCACAGATACGCAGTATTTT; CDR3: CASSEGLYFTDTQYF
size: -; J: TRBJ2-5; V: TRBV4-1; D: -; DNA: TGCGCCAGCAGCCTTTACCGGGACTACCAAGAGACCCAGTACTTC; CDR3: CASSLYRDYQETQYF
size: -; J: TRBJ2-1; V: TRBV30; D: -; DNA: TGTGCCTGGACCGAGTACAATGAGCAGTTCTTC; CDR3: CAWTEYNEQFF